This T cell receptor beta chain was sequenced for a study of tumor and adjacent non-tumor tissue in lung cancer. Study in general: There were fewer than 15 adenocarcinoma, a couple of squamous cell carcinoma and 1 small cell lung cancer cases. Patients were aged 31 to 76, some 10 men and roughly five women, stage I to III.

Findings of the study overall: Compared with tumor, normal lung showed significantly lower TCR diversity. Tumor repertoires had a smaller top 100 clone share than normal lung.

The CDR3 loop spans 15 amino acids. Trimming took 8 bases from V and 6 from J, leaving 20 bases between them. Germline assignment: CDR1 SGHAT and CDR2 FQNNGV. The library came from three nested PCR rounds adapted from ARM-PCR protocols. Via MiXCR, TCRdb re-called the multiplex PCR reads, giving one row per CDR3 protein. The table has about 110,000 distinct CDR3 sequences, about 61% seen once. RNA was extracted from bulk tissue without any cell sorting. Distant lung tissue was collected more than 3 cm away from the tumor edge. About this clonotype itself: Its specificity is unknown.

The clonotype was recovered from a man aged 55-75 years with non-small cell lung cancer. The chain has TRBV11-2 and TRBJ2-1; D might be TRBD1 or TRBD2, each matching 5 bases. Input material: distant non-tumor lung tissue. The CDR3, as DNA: TGTGCCAGCGGCCACCAGGGACCGTTCGGCAATGAGCAGTTCTTC. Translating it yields CASGHQGPFGNEQFF.